This T cell receptor beta chain appears in the sequencing data of a study of regulatory T cells in long-lasting Graves disease. Study as a whole: Patients with persistent Graves' disease had over 5 years of antithyroid drugs and persistent TSH receptor antibodies.

Germline V gene data show CDR1 as DFQATT and CDR2 as SNEGSKA (reference sequence). V was clipped by 0 bases and J by 4 bases, with 15 bases between them. CDR3 size: 15 residues. This clonotype was seen repeatedly, ten times or more. Indicated time point: persistent/refractory GD, antithyroid drugs over 5 years with positive TRAb. The authors made the TCR library using RNA they extracted from PBMCs. The patients included were those that came from an endocrinology department in Xi'an, China. According to the study, TCR beta libraries were built with iRepertoire HTBI primers and CDR3-region Arm-PCR. The authors' processing: Gene usage covered 62 TRBV and 14 TRBJ segments. TCRdb re-called the multiplex PCR reads with MiXCR, one entry per CDR3 protein. It is TCRdb's table, rather than the study itself, that gives the V and J calls and clone size. The sample holds some 470,000 distinct CDR3 sequences, around a fifth seen once.

This chain uses TRBV20-1 with TRBJ1-2; D possibly corresponds to TRBD1 (6 bases). Material: peripheral blood mononuclear cells (PBMCs), obtained when the disease was refractory, from a patient treated with antithyroid drugs. This clonotype was obtained from a female donor with Graves disease. The CDR3 region is CSARDSPGASYGYTF. The CDR3 DNA reads as TGCAGTGCTAGAGATTCCCCAGGGGCCTCCTATGGCTACACCTTC.